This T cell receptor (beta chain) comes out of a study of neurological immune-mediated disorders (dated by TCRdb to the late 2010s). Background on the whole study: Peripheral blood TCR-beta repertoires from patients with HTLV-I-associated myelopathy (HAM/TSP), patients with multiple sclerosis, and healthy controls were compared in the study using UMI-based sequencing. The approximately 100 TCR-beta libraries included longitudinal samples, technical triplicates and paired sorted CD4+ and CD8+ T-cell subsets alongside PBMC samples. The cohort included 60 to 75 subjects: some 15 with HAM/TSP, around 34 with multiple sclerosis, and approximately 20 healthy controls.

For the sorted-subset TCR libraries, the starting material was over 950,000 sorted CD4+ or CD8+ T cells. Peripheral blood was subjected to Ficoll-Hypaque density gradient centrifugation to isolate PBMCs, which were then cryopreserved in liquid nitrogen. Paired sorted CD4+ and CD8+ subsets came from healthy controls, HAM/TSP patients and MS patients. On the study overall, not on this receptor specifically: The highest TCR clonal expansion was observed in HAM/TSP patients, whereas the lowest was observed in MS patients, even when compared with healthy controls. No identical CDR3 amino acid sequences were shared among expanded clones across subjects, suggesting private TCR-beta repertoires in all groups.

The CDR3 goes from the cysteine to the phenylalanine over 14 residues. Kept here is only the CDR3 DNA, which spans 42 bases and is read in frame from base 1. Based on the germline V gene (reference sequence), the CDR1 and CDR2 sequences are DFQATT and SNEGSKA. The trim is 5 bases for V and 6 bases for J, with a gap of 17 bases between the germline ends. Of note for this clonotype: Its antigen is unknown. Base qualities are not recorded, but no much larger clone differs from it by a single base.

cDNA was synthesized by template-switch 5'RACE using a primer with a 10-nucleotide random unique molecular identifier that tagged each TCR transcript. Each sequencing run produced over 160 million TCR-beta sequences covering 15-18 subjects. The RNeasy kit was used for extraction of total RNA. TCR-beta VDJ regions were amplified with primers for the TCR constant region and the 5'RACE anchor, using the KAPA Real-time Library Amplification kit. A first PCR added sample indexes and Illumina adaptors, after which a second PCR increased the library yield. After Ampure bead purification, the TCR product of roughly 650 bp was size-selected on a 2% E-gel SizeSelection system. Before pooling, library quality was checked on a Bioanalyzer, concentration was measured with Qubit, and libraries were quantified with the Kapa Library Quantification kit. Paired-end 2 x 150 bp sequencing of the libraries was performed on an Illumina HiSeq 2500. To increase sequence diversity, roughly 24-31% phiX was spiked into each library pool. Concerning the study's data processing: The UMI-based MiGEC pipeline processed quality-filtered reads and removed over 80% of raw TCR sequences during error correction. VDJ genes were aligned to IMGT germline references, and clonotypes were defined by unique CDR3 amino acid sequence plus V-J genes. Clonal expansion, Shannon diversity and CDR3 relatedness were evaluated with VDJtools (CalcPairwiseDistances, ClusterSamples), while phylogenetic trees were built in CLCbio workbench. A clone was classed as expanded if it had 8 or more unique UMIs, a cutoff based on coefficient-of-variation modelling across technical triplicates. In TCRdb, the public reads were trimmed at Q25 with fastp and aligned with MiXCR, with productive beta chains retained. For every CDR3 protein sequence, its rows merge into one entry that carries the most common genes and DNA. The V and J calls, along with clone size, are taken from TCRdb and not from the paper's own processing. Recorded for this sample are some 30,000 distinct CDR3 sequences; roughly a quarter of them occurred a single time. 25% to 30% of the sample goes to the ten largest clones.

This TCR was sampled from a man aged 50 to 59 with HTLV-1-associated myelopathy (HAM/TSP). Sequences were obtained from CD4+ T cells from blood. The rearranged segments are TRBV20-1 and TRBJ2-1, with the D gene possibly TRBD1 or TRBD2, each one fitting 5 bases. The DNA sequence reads TGCAGTGCTGGATCAGGGTTTGGGAGCAATGAGCAGTTCTTC. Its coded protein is CSAGSGFGSNEQFF.